These 20 T cell receptor beta chains share one sample of origin, sequenced in a study of blood T cell repertoires in COVID-19 (dated by TCRdb to 2018 to 2020). The library was obtained by the immunoSEQ multiplex PCR assay. TCRdb retrieved this table from immuneACCESS and kept in-frame rearrangements only. Not all clones are present; in checked studies, unresolved V genes account for under half, and no reason is known for the remainder. For this sample there are some 230,000 clones; 75% to 90% appear just once. Under 4% of the sample is in the top ten clones. Input material: PBMCs or T cells enriched from blood (not recorded which). These receptors were obtained from a woman aged 18-30 years in a cohort exposed to, infected with or recovered from COVID-19 (not recorded which).

The chain carries TRBV5-6 and TRBJ2-2; 9 bases map to TRBD2. Germline trimming cut 2 bases from V and 4 bases from J; bases unmatched to any gene: 9. From germline, CDR1 is SGHDT and CDR2 YYEEEE. This CDR3 comprises 17 residues. The CDR3 nucleotides read TGTGCCAGCAGCTTATTGGCGGGAGGGCCGGGCACCGGGGAGCTGTTTTTT. This codes for CASSLLAGGPGTGELFF.

CDR3 in amino acids: CASSTDRAGFNTDTQYF. CDR3 sequence (DNA): TGTGCCAGTAGTACGGACCGAGCGGGATTCAACACAGATACGCAGTATTTT. V gene TRBV19 combines with J gene TRBJ2-3, with 7 positions matching TRBD2. The CDR3 loop spans 17 amino acids. The junction had 12 bases not matched to a gene; V was cut back by 4 bases and J by 2 bases. Germline-derived CDR1 and CDR2 are LNHDA and SQIVND (reference sequence). Together with reference TRBV19 and TRBJ2-3, the CDR3 gives the full variable domain: DGGITQSPKYLFRKEGQNVTLSCEQNLNHDAMYWYRQDPGQGLRLIYYSQIVNDFQKGDIAEGYSVSREKKESFPLTVTSAQKNPTAFYLCASSTDRAGFNTDTQYFGPGTRLTVL.

This clone occurred once. The chain recombines TRBV29-1 with TRBJ2-5; TRBD2 aligns across 12 bases. From germline, CDR1 is SQVTM and CDR2 ANQGSEA. CDR3 length equals 15 residues. Losses at the gene ends were 3 bases for V and 5 bases for J; bases not matched to a gene: 7. CDR3 nucleotides: TGCAGCGTTGATATGGCTAGCGGGGGGGTGGAGACCCAGTACTTC. The encoded protein is CSVDMASGGVETQYF.

This clone was seen a handful of times. This sequence joins TRBV2 and TRBJ2-2; 7 nucleotides align to TRBD1. V lost 8 bases, J lost 0 bases, and 3 bases stayed unmatched. Germline CDR1 is SNHLY and CDR2 is FYNNEI. The CDR3 extends over 14 amino acids. CDR3 loop: CASLGQPNTGELFF. In DNA form, the CDR3 reads TGTGCCAGCCTGGGACAGCCGAACACCGGGGAGCTGTTTTTT.

The chain carries TRBV5-1 and TRBJ2-3; 9 bases line up with TRBD2. CDR1 and CDR2 (germline): SGHRS, YFSETQ. This CDR3 has 15 amino acids. J lost 2 bases, V lost 5 bases, and 6 bases had no gene match. The CDR3 sequence: CASRGLAGSTDTQYF. The CDR3 DNA sequence: TGCGCCAGCAGGGGACTAGCAGGGTCCACAGATACGCAGTATTTT.

This clone came up many times. The chain recombines TRBV2 with TRBJ1-1; 7 bases match TRBD1. CDR1 and CDR2 (germline): SNHLY, FYNNEI. J gave up 4 bases and V 6 bases, and 2 bases lay outside the gene matches. CDR3 length equals 12 residues. The CDR3 is CASRDRVTEAFF. In DNA form, the CDR3 reads TGTGCCAGCAGAGACAGGGTCACTGAAGCTTTCTTT.

The gene calls are TRBV5-1 and TRBJ2-5; 10 positions agree with TRBD1. The CDR3 sequence is 16 residues long. Germline V gives CDR1 SGHRS, CDR2 YFSETQ. The V segment lost 4 bases and the J segment 4 bases; nucleotides outside the gene matches: 10. The CDR3: CASSGEGQGSGETQYF. The CDR3 region has the DNA TGCGCCAGCAGCGGGGAGGGACAGGGGTCCGGAGAGACCCAGTACTTC. The full variable domain, rest sourced from reference TRBV5-1 and TRBJ2-5, is KAGVTQTPRYLIKTRGQQVTLSCSPISGHRSVSWYQQTPGQGLQFLFEYFSETQRNKGNFPGRFSGRQFSNSRSEMNVSTLELGDSALYLCASSGEGQGSGETQYFGPGTRLLVL.

J is TRBJ1-3 and V is TRBV6-5, with 9 nucleotides matching TRBD1. The CDR3 loop spans 15 amino acids. V lost 7 bases and J lost 8; bases outside the gene matches: 12. Germline V CDR1 and CDR2: MNHEY, SVGAGI. CDR3 DNA sequence: TGTGCCAGCACCCCCGGACAGGGGAGTGTAGACACCATATATTTT. Protein product: CASTPGQGSVDTIYF.

The chain combines TRBV9 with TRBJ1-1; D possibly corresponds to TRBD1 (5 bases). Per germline, CDR1 SGDLS and CDR2 YYNGEE. The CDR3 has 15 amino acids. Trimming pared 0 bases from V and 4 bases from J, leaving 13 bases between. In DNA, the CDR3 is TGTGCCAGCAGCGTAGCTGGGGCAGGCGTCACTGAAGCTTTCTTT. Its translation is CASSVAGAGVTEAFF.

With respect to this clone: Other DNA sequences in the sample encode the same CDR3. The chain is built from TRBV27 and TRBJ2-7; tentative D call: TRBD2 (5 bases). In germline, CDR1 is MNHEY, CDR2 SMNVEV (reference sequence). CDR3 length equals 11 residues. The V and J ends lost 5 bases and 3 bases respectively, with 5 bases between them. The CDR3 coding sequence is TGTGCCAGCAGTGACTACTACGAGCAGTACTTC. Translation: CASSDYYEQYF.

This chain connects TRBV9 to TRBJ1-1, with unresolved D. The germline gives CDR1 SGDLS, CDR2 YYNGEE. The length of the CDR3 is 12 residues. Between the trimmed V and J ends, which lost 1 base and 1 base, there was a span of 2 bases. The CDR3 bases are TGTGCCAGCAGCGTACAGAACACTGAAGCTTTCTTT. Its translation: CASSVQNTEAFF.

Only a few counts were recorded for this clone. The chain recombines TRBV7-8 with TRBJ2-1; D is possibly TRBD1 (6 bases). V shed 4 bases and J shed 0 bases, with 10 bases lying between them. Germline loops: CDR1 SGHVS, CDR2 FQNEAQ. The CDR3 runs 15 residues. The CDR3 is CASSSTGSSYNEQFF. The CDR3 DNA follows: TGTGCCAGCAGCTCGACAGGAAGCTCCTACAATGAGCAGTTCTTC.

V gene TRBV9 combines with J gene TRBJ2-3, with TRBD1 matching 8 bases. Germline assignment: CDR1 SGDLS and CDR2 YYNGEE. V dropped 2 bases and J dropped 1; count of bases not matched to a gene: 6. CDR3 length equals 16 residues. The CDR3 DNA reads as TGTGCCAGCAGCGTCCGTTCGGGACAGGGCACAGATACGCAGTATTTT. Its protein product is CASSVRSGQGTDTQYF.

The chain links TRBV18 to TRBJ2-3, with 9 positions matching TRBD2. Germline CDR1 is KGHSH and CDR2 is LQKENI. The CDR3 covers 19 residues. The junction had 14 bases not matched to a gene; V was cut back by 0 bases and J by 4 bases. The CDR3 is CASSPPVLLAGGRADTQYF. The CDR3 DNA is TGTGCCAGCTCACCACCAGTTCTACTCGCGGGGGGGCGAGCAGATACGCAGTATTTT.

The gene calls are TRBV5-1 and TRBJ1-4; 9 bases line up with TRBD1. After removal of 4 bases from V and 6 bases from J, the junction contained 10 bases not matched to a gene. The length of the CDR3 is 16 residues. Germline V gives CDR1 SGHRS, CDR2 YFSETQ. CDR3 protein: CASSTKPGQGDEKLFF. CDR3 DNA: TGCGCCAGCAGCACAAAACCGGGACAGGGCGATGAAAAACTGTTTTTT.

The V and J genes are TRBV11-2 and TRBJ2-1; possible D gene TRBD2, 6 bases. The CDR3 totals 17 residues. V lost 0 bases to trimming and J lost 8 bases, with 20 bases between them. CDR1 SGHAT and CDR2 FQNNGV come from the germline V gene. Here the CDR3 reads CASSLDRGGDQTHEQFF. The CDR3 DNA is TGTGCCAGCAGCTTAGATCGTGGCGGGGACCAAACGCATGAGCAGTTCTTC. The whole variable domain, filled in from reference TRBV11-2 and TRBJ2-1, reads EAGVAQSPRYKIIEKRQSVAFWCNPISGHATLYWYQQILGQGPKLLIQFQNNGVVDDSQLPKDRFSAERLKGVDSTLKIQPAKLEDSAVYLCASSLDRGGDQTHEQFFGPGTRLTVL.

The V call is TRBV19, the J call TRBJ2-1; D is unclear. This CDR3 has 15 amino acids. V lost 7 bases, J lost 0 bases, and 13 bases lay in between. Germline V gene data show CDR1 as LNHDA and CDR2 as SQIVND (reference sequence). In DNA, the CDR3 is TGTGCCAGTAACATAGGAGCAAGCTCCTACAATGAGCAGTTCTTC. Residues: CASNIGASSYNEQFF.

This clone was seen only once. The rearrangement joins TRBV6-5 to TRBJ1-6; TRBD1 might be the D (5 bases). Germline CDR1 reads MNHEY; CDR2 reads SVGAGI. V was clipped by 2 bases and J by 8 bases, with 10 bases between them. The CDR3 contains 14 residues. Here the CDR3 reads CASSYQGAHSPLHF. The CDR3 DNA reads as TGTGCCAGCAGTTACCAAGGGGCCCATTCACCCCTCCACTTT.

The rearrangement uses TRBV5-4 and TRBJ2-3, with TRBD2 matching 7 bases. V lost 3 bases, J lost 3 bases, and 10 bases stayed unmatched. Germline V lookup: CDR1 SGHNT, CDR2 YYREEE (reference sequence). The CDR3 is 16 amino acids. Written as DNA, the CDR3 is TGTGCCAGCAGCTCTGGGGCGGGAGTTATGACAGATACGCAGTATTTT. It is translated as CASSSGAGVMTDTQYF.

The rearrangement links TRBV5-1 to TRBJ1-1; D is unresolved. The germline V and J ends were trimmed by 0 bases and 1 base, with 10 bases remaining between them. The CDR3 is made up of 15 amino acids. CDR1 SGHRS and CDR2 YFSETQ come from the germline V gene. CDR3 DNA: TGCGCCAGCAGCTTGGCCGTATCTACGAACACTGAAGCTTTCTTT. Its protein is CASSLAVSTNTEAFF.